One sample yielded the 12 T cell receptor beta chains listed below, sequenced in a study of cytomegalovirus exposure and HLA in healthy donors. Use of 60 Vbeta and 13 Jbeta primers characterized the PCR. Sequenced by immunoSEQ multiplex PCR; TCRdb stores in-frame clones only, minus some. Altogether under 200,000 clones are present, roughly 82% being singletons, with the ten largest covering about 2.6%. The sample taken for sequencing was PBMCs. The source of these receptors is a woman between 45 and 60 years old in good health and CMV-seropositive.

The rearrangement joins TRBV7-2 to TRBJ2-5; TRBD2 is a possible D gene (5 bases). CDR3 length: 14 residues. Germline V CDR1 and CDR2: SGHTA, FQGNSA. Trimming left V 3 bases short and J 2 bases short, with 10 bases between. The CDR3 DNA is TGTGCCAGCAGCTTTACTGCGGGTCAAGAGACCCAGTACTTC. Its translation is CASSFTAGQETQYF.

V is TRBV6-1 and J is TRBJ1-1, with D possibly being TRBD1 (6 bases). This CDR3 region has 13 residues. From germline, CDR1 is MNHNS and CDR2 SASEGT. Trimming took 4 bases from V and 1 from J, leaving 7 bases between them. As DNA, the CDR3 is TGTGCCAGCAGTGGGACAGCGAACACTGAAGCTTTCTTT. Its translation is CASSGTANTEAFF.

The chain joins TRBV5-1 to TRBJ1-2, with D possibly TRBD1 on 5 matching bases. CDR1 is SGHRS, CDR2 YFSETQ, per germline. Trimming stripped 5 bases from V and 8 bases from J, with 19 bases between. The CDR3 length is 14 residues. Here the CDR3 DNA reads TGCGCCAGCAGGGGGCAGGACGTCCTCCGGGGCTACACCTTC. This gives the protein CASRGQDVLRGYTF.

The V call is TRBV9, the J call TRBJ2-1; the match to TRBD2 covers 10 bases. The germline gives CDR1 SGDLS, CDR2 YYNGEE. V lost 0 bases, J lost 0 bases, and 9 bases stayed unmatched. There are 19 residues in the CDR3. CDR3: CASSVGKQAGGSSYNEQFF. Written as DNA, the CDR3 is TGTGCCAGCAGCGTAGGTAAACAAGCGGGGGGGAGCTCCTACAATGAGCAGTTCTTC.

V usage is TRBV19 and J usage is TRBJ2-1; D is perhaps TRBD2 (6 bases). Germline assignment: CDR1 LNHDA and CDR2 SQIVND (reference sequence). There are 17 residues in the CDR3. Trimming took 6 bases from V and 6 from J, leaving 24 bases between them. CDR3 DNA sequence: TGTGCCAGTAGCCCCCTAGATAACGGGGGTCGTGTCAATGAGCAGTTCTTC. Its protein product is CASSPLDNGGRVNEQFF.

V is TRBV7-9 and J is TRBJ1-1, with 7 bases that match TRBD1. The V gene's germline CDR1 is SEHNR and CDR2 FQNEAQ (reference sequence). CDR3 size: 15 residues. The J segment lost 5 bases and the V segment lost 5 bases, leaving 11 bases of the junction unmatched. The CDR3 nucleotides read TGTGCCAGCAGCCGCGGACAGGCCGCGGGGACTGAAGCTTTCTTT. Protein: CASSRGQAAGTEAFF.

The chain has TRBV7-9 and TRBJ1-1; 7 nucleotides align to TRBD1. The CDR3 runs to 14 residues. V shed 5 bases and J 1 base; nucleotides not matched to a gene: 4. Per germline, CDR1 SEHNR and CDR2 FQNEAQ (reference sequence). In nucleotides, the CDR3 is TGTGCCAGCAGCCTCAGACAGGGGAACACTGAAGCTTTCTTT. This sequence encodes CASSLRQGNTEAFF.

This clone showed up just once. V and J are TRBV5-6 and TRBJ2-3; 7 bases line up with TRBD2. The CDR3 length is 16 residues. CDR1 SGHDT and CDR2 YYEEEE come from the germline V gene. V trimming: 1 base; J trimming: 0 bases; junction bases outside the gene matches: 5. In nucleotides, the CDR3 is TGTGCCAGCAGCTTGAGACTAGCAGGAAGCACAGATACGCAGTATTTT. Translating it yields CASSLRLAGSTDTQYF. Full variable domain (missing parts from reference TRBV5-6 and TRBJ2-3): DAGVTQSPTHLIKTRGQQVTLRCSPKSGHDTVSWYQQALGQGPQFIFQYYEEEERQRGNFPDRFSGHQFPNYSSELNVNALLLGDSALYLCASSLRLAGSTDTQYFGPGTRLTVL.

The gene calls are TRBV7-2 and TRBJ1-5; no definite D call. With 1 base removed from V and 3 bases from J, the gap between germline ends came to 4 bases. Germline-derived CDR1 and CDR2 are SGHTA and FQGNSA. The CDR3 spans 13 residues. CDR3 protein: CASSLGHNQPQHF. The CDR3 DNA reads TGTGCCAGCAGCTTAGGTCACAATCAGCCCCAGCATTTT.

The chain carries TRBV7-8 and TRBJ2-7, with 7 bases lining up with TRBD1. This CDR3 region has 15 residues. CDR1 and CDR2 from the germline V gene are SGHVS and FQNEAQ. The junction had 7 bases not matched to a gene; V was cut back by 2 bases and J by 3 bases. The CDR3 reads CASSLQGVNVYEQYF. The CDR3 DNA follows: TGTGCCAGCAGCTTACAGGGGGTGAATGTCTACGAGCAGTACTTC.

V gene TRBV5-1 combines with J gene TRBJ2-2; D ambiguous. Trimming took 4 bases from V and 3 from J, leaving 10 bases between them. Germline-derived CDR1 and CDR2 are SGHRS and YFSETQ. There are 14 residues in the CDR3. The CDR3 is CASSLRQDTGELFF. The CDR3 region has the DNA TGCGCCAGCAGCCTCCGGCAGGACACCGGGGAGCTGTTTTTT.

This chain uses TRBV5-1 with TRBJ1-1; TRBD1 matches at 9 bases. The CDR3 is made up of 15 amino acids. V lost 6 bases, J lost 1 base, and 7 bases stayed unmatched. CDR1 and CDR2 from the germline V gene are SGHRS and YFSETQ. CDR3 bases: TGCGCCAGCACCCGGGACAGGGTAGAGAACACTGAAGCTTTCTTT. This sequence encodes CASTRDRVENTEAFF.